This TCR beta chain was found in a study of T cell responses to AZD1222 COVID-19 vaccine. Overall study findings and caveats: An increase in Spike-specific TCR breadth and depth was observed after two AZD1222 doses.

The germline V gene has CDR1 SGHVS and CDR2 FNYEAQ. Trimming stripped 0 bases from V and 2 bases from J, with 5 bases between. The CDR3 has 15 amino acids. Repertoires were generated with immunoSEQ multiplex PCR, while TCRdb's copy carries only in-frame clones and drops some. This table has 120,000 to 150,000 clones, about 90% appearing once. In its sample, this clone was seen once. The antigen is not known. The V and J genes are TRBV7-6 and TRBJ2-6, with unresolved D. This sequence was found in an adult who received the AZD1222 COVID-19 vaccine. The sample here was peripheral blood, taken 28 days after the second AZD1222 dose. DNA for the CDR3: TGTGCCAGCAGCTTAGCGGGGACTGGGGCCAACGTCCTGACTTTC. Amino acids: CASSLAGTGANVLTF.